The next 19 T cell receptor beta chains were all read from a single sample in a study of T cell changes during pregnancy in multiple sclerosis. Sequencing used immunoSEQ multiplex PCR; TCRdb keeps in-frame clones, though not all of them. The sample holds tens of thousands of clones, 92% seen once. The sequencing used peripheral blood, collected before pregnancy. These receptors were obtained from a female donor with multiple sclerosis, enrolled in a pregnancy study.

This CDR3 reads CAISENPQDTQYF. The CDR3 region has the DNA TGTGCCATCAGTGAAAATCCCCAGGATACGCAGTATTTT. This chain connects TRBV10-3 to TRBJ2-3; the D is unclear. Trimming left V 3 bases short and J 6 bases short, with 10 bases between. CDR1 ENHRY and CDR2 SYGVKD come from the germline V gene. The CDR3 length is 13 residues.

This clone was detected once. The rearrangement links TRBV7-3 to TRBJ1-6; 11 bases agree with TRBD1. There are 15 residues in the CDR3. In germline, CDR1 is SGHTA, CDR2 FQGTGA. V lost 5 bases, J lost 7 bases, and 4 bases stayed unmatched. CDR3 residues: CASSTGTGGNSPLHF. The CDR3 DNA is TGTGCCAGCAGCACCGGGACAGGGGGGAATTCACCCCTCCACTTT.

The V and J genes are TRBV9 and TRBJ2-1, with 10 bases aligning to TRBD1. Trimming cost V 2 bases and J 6 bases; bases outside gene matches: 11. Germline values: CDR1 SGDLS, CDR2 YYNGEE. This CDR3 region has 17 residues. The CDR3 sequence: CASSVGVSGTGVNEQFF. In DNA, the CDR3 is TGTGCCAGCAGCGTCGGAGTATCCGGGACAGGGGTCAATGAGCAGTTCTTC.

The chain has TRBV18 and TRBJ2-3, with 9 bases that match TRBD1. The CDR3 loop spans 14 amino acids. Germline CDR1 reads KGHSH; CDR2 reads LQKENI. With 4 bases clipped from V and 5 bases from J, the junction kept 4 bases outside the gene matches. CDR3 in amino acids: CASSLDRGRDTQYF. The CDR3, as DNA: TGTGCCAGCTCACTGGACAGGGGCAGAGATACGCAGTATTTT.

The chain couples TRBV27 to TRBJ1-5; TRBD1 matches 9 bases. The CDR3 is 17 amino acids. Germline V gene data show CDR1 as MNHEY and CDR2 as SMNVEV (reference sequence). The V segment lost 5 bases and the J segment 3 bases; nucleotides outside the gene matches: 11. CDR3 sequence (DNA): TGTGCCAGCAGTAACTTGCGAGGACAGGGGAACAATCAGCCCCAGCATTTT. Translating gives CASSNLRGQGNNQPQHF.

The gene calls are TRBV7-9 and TRBJ2-3; D is perhaps TRBD1 (5 bases). The V gene's germline CDR1 is SEHNR and CDR2 FQNEAQ (reference sequence). The V end was cut by 3 bases, the J end by 1 base, with 8 bases between. The CDR3 spans 14 residues. CDR3 bases: TGTGCCAGCAGCTTCGACAGAGGCACAGATACGCAGTATTTT. Translation: CASSFDRGTDTQYF.

V and J are TRBV5-1 and TRBJ1-5; maybe TRBD1 (5 bases). This CDR3 region has 14 residues. CDR1 SGHRS and CDR2 YFSETQ come from the germline V gene. V shed 4 bases and J shed 3 bases, with 11 bases lying between them. The CDR3 loop reads CASSEGQSNQPQHF. For the CDR3, the DNA is TGCGCCAGCAGCGAAGGACAATCCAATCAGCCCCAGCATTTT.

With regard to this clone: Other DNA sequences in this sample translate to the same CDR3. The chain has TRBV6-4 and TRBJ2-3; TRBD2 aligns across 10 bases. This CDR3 is built from 15 residues. The V and J ends lost 0 bases and 4 bases, in that order; junction bases with no gene match: 1. Germline loops: CDR1 MRHNA, CDR2 SNTAGT. The CDR3 protein is CASSDSSGGADTQYF. CDR3 DNA: TGTGCCAGCAGTGACTCGAGCGGGGGGGCAGATACGCAGTATTTT.

The chain couples TRBV4-1 to TRBJ2-1, with 14 bases identical to TRBD2. The J segment lost 7 bases and the V segment lost 2 bases, leaving 7 bases of the junction unmatched. Germline V gene sequence: CDR1 MGHRA, CDR2 YSYEKL. This CDR3 region has 17 residues. In DNA, the CDR3 is TGCGCCAGCAGCCAACCCGGACTAGCGGGGGGCCTTAATGAGCAGTTCTTC. Translation: CASSQPGLAGGLNEQFF.

The chain has TRBV18 and TRBJ2-3; D is unresolved. Per germline, CDR1 KGHSH and CDR2 LQKENI. Between the trimmed V and J ends, which lost 10 bases and 6 bases, there was a span of 8 bases. This CDR3 has 10 amino acids. The CDR3 DNA reads TGTGCCACCGCTACGGATACGCAGTATTTT. Translating it yields CATATDTQYF. The variable domain in full, with the rest retrieved from reference TRBV18 and TRBJ2-3, is NAGVMQNPRHLVRRRGQEARLRCSPMKGHSHVYWYRQLPEEGLKFMVYLQKENIIDESGMPKERFSAEFPKEGPSILRIQQVVRGDSAAYFCATATDTQYFGPGTRLTVL.

A few counts support this clone. The J gene is TRBJ1-6, the V gene TRBV6-5, with unresolved D. Trimming pared 0 bases from V and 6 bases from J, leaving 12 bases between. The CDR3 runs 16 residues. Germline V gene sequence: CDR1 MNHEY, CDR2 SVGAGI. CDR3 protein: CASSYSRVYRNSPLHF. The CDR3 nucleotides read TGTGCCAGCAGTTACTCGAGGGTGTACCGTAATTCACCCCTCCACTTT.

The rearrangement uses TRBV19 and TRBJ1-3; the D gene is possibly TRBD1 (6 bases). The CDR3 covers 16 residues. The germline V gene encodes CDR1 LNHDA and CDR2 SQIVND (reference sequence). With 7 bases removed from V and 0 bases from J, the gap between germline ends came to 16 bases. The DNA for the CDR3 is TGTGCCAGTATGGAGAGGGGGTGGAACTCTGGAAACACCATATATTTT. Protein product: CASMERGWNSGNTIYF.

The J gene is TRBJ1-2, the V gene TRBV5-5, with D maybe TRBD1 (5 bases). The CDR3 is 13 residues long. Trimming cost V 1 base and J 7 bases, with 11 bases left between them. Germline assignment: CDR1 SGHKS and CDR2 YYEKEE (reference sequence). As DNA, the CDR3 is TGTGCCAGCAGCTTGCATGGGGCCCTTGGCTACACCTTC. This translates into CASSLHGALGYTF.

This chain links TRBV19 with TRBJ2-1; tentative D call: TRBD1 (6 bases). V was trimmed by 3 bases and J by 0 bases, leaving 12 bases between them. CDR3 length: 16 amino acids. Germline V gives CDR1 LNHDA, CDR2 SQIVND (reference sequence). CDR3 sequence reads: CASSIPTGNSYNEQFF. CDR3 nucleotide sequence: TGTGCCAGTAGTATCCCGACAGGTAACTCCTACAATGAGCAGTTCTTC.

The V gene is TRBV19, the J gene TRBJ1-1, with D tentatively TRBD1 (6 bases). Trimming left V 8 bases short and J 1 base short, with 11 bases between. The CDR3 spans 13 residues. Germline V CDR1 and CDR2: LNHDA, SQIVND (reference sequence). The CDR3 region is CASPQGSNTEAFF. CDR3 DNA sequence: TGTGCCAGTCCACAGGGATCGAACACTGAAGCTTTCTTT.

The chain combines TRBV27 with TRBJ1-5; D possibly corresponds to TRBD1 (6 bases). This CDR3 is built from 14 residues. Germline V gene sequence: CDR1 MNHEY, CDR2 SMNVEV (reference sequence). V lost 3 bases and J lost 7, with 13 bases in between. The CDR3 loop is CASSFAGAGQPQHF. The CDR3 bases are TGTGCCAGCAGTTTTGCGGGGGCAGGGCAGCCCCAGCATTTT.

In its sample, this clone was seen a few times. The chain combines TRBV7-6 with TRBJ2-5, with 11 bases that match TRBD2. The germline gives CDR1 SGHVS, CDR2 FNYEAQ. After removal of 5 bases from V and 1 base from J, the junction contained 6 bases not matched to a gene. This CDR3 contains 16 residues. This CDR3 reads CASSPWTSGFQETQYF. CDR3 nucleotide sequence: TGTGCCAGCAGCCCTTGGACTAGCGGGTTCCAAGAGACCCAGTACTTC.

The chain combines TRBV4-2 with TRBJ2-2, with D maybe TRBD1 (6 bases). The CDR3 length is 14 residues. The V and J ends lost 0 bases and 5 bases respectively, with 7 bases between them. CDR1 and CDR2 from the germline V gene are LGHNA and YNFKEQ. As DNA, the CDR3 is TGTGCCAGCAGCCAAGAGGGGGCAACCGGGGAGCTGTTTTTT. Translated: CASSQEGATGELFF.

The chain is built from TRBV9 and TRBJ1-4, with TRBD1 matching over 9 bases. The junction had 8 bases not matched to a gene; V was cut back by 2 bases and J by 3 bases. The germline V gene has CDR1 SGDLS and CDR2 YYNGEE. This CDR3 spans 17 amino acids. The DNA of the CDR3 is TGTGCCAGCAGCGTGGATGGACAGGGGTTAGCTAATGAAAAACTGTTTTTT. Amino acids: CASSVDGQGLANEKLFF.